These T cell receptor beta chains were read from a single sample in a study of blood T cell repertoires in COVID-19. Profiling relied on immunoSEQ multiplex PCR, and the TCRdb table lists in-frame clones only, not all of them. This table has 120,000 to 150,000 clones, 85% appearing once. Sequences were obtained from PBMCs or T cells enriched from blood (not recorded which). Receptors were obtained from a woman between 40 and 50 years old who had recovered from COVID-19. Each CDR3 is given with its conserved first and last residue. Fields, in order: clone size, CDR3 length, J gene, D gene, V gene, CDR3 protein, CDR3 DNA. The D gene is left open where the match is weak. Some rows have no size entry. The others give once, few or many, or a class for an expanded clone.

-,17,TRBJ1-6,TRBD1,TRBV18,CASSPTGPSSYNSPLHF,TGTGCCAGCTCACCGACAGGGCCCAGCTCCTATAATTCACCCCTCCACTTT
-,17,TRBJ2-5,TRBD2,TRBV5-6,CASSLEGSGTYQETQYF,TGTGCCAGCAGCTTGGAAGGTAGCGGGACGTACCAAGAGACCCAGTACTTC
-,16,TRBJ2-2,TRBD1,TRBV11-2,CASSFTGTGGGGELFF,TGTGCCAGCAGCTTCACCGGGACAGGGGGTGGCGGGGAGCTGTTTTTT
-,12,TRBJ1-2,-,TRBV25-1,CATLGASYGYTF,TGTGCCACCTTGGGGGCTAGTTATGGCTACACCTTC
-,14,TRBJ1-2,-,TRBV19,CASSIAGVAYGYTF,TGTGCCAGTAGTATAGCCGGGGTTGCCTATGGCTACACCTTC
once,16,TRBJ1-1,TRBD1,TRBV6-2/TRBV6-3,CASSPYPDRVRTEAFF,TGTGCCAGCAGCCCTTACCCCGACAGGGTTCGAACTGAAGCTTTCTTT
-,14,TRBJ2-2,-,TRBV5-1,CASSLGDSAGELFF,TGCGCCAGCAGCTTGGGCGACAGCGCCGGGGAGCTGTTTTTT
-,15,TRBJ1-1,-,TRBV9,CASSVTGRPNTEAFF,TGTGCCAGCAGCGTTACCGGGAGACCAAACACTGAAGCTTTCTTT
-,16,TRBJ2-2,-,TRBV7-6,CASSPQGGWNTGELFF,TGTGCCAGCAGCCCCCAGGGGGGCTGGAACACCGGGGAGCTGTTTTTT
-,15,TRBJ1-2,-,TRBV2,CASSGAQGRAYGYTF,TGTGCCAGCAGTGGGGCCCAGGGGCGCGCCTATGGCTACACCTTC
once,14,TRBJ1-5,-,TRBV5-4,CASSWGGAQQPQHF,TGTGCCAGCAGCTGGGGGGGGGCTCAGCAGCCCCAGCATTTT
-,14,TRBJ1-5,TRBD1,TRBV19,CASSPGTGHQPQHF,TGTGCCAGTAGTCCCGGGACAGGGCACCAGCCCCAGCATTTT
-,15,TRBJ2-3,-,TRBV5-1,CASSLVAGSTDTQYF,TGCGCCAGCAGCTTGGTGGCAGGGAGCACAGATACGCAGTATTTT
-,14,TRBJ2-7,-,TRBV15,CATSPRAGEYEQYF,TGTGCCACCAGCCCCCGGGCAGGGGAATACGAGCAGTACTTC
-,13,TRBJ2-5,-,TRBV7-6,CASSLAVEETQYF,TGTGCCAGCAGCTTGGCGGTGGAAGAGACCCAGTACTTC
-,14,TRBJ1-1,TRBD1,TRBV3-1/TRBV3-2,CASSQGQGASEAFF,TGTGCCAGCAGCCAAGGACAGGGGGCCTCTGAAGCTTTCTTT
-,16,TRBJ1-5,-,TRBV4-1,CASSQVEGARNQPQHF,TGCGCCAGCAGCCAAGTAGAGGGAGCGCGAAATCAGCCCCAGCATTTT
-,18,TRBJ1-6,-,TRBV25-1,CASSPLNRRSSYNSPLHF,TGTGCCAGCAGCCCCTTGAACCGGAGGAGCTCCTATAATTCACCCCTCCACTTT
-,13,TRBJ2-7,-,TRBV27,CASSLPGGVEQYF,TGTGCCAGCAGTTTGCCAGGAGGAGTCGAGCAGTACTTC
-,15,TRBJ2-7,-,TRBV19,CASSMQRAGLEEQYF,TGTGCCAGTAGTATGCAGAGGGCCGGCCTAGAGGAGCAGTACTTC
-,16,TRBJ2-7,-,TRBV15,CATSRDFRGFAYEQYF,TGTGCCACCAGCAGAGATTTCCGAGGCTTCGCCTACGAGCAGTACTTC
few,12,TRBJ1-1,-,TRBV16,CATLRDVGEAFF,TGTGCCACCCTGAGGGATGTGGGTGAAGCTTTCTTT